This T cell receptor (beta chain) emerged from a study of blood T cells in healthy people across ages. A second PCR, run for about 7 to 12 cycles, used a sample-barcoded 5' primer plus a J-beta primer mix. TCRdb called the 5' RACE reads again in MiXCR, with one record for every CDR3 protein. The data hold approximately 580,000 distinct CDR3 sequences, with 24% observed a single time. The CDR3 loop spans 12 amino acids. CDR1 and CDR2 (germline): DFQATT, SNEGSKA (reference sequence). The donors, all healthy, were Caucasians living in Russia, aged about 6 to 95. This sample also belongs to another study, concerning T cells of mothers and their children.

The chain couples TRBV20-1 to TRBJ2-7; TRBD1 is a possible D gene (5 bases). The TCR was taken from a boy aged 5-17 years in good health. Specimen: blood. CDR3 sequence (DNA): TGCGGCTTGGGGCTATCAAACCTCGAGCAGTACTTC. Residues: CGLGLSNLEQYF.